The rows below give T cell receptor beta chains drawn from one sample of a study of T cell changes during pregnancy in multiple sclerosis. Here immunoSEQ multiplex PCR was the method, and the copy in TCRdb shows in-frame clones only, minus some. The sample contains tens of thousands of clones, almost 95% of which appear only once. Sequenced here: peripheral blood, sampled in the third trimester of pregnancy. The receptor set was obtained from a female donor in good health, enrolled as a control in a pregnancy study. The CDR3 runs from the conserved cysteine through the conserved F or W. The order of the fields is V gene, J gene, D gene, clone size, CDR3 DNA, CDR3 protein. D genes are given only for firm matches. For some rows the clone size is stated as once, few or many, or as a class when expanded; others skip it.

TRBV6-1,TRBJ2-1,TRBD2,.,TGTGCCAGCAGTCCCTTAGCGGGAGGGAACAATGAGCAGTTCTTC,CASSPLAGGNNEQFF
TRBV2,TRBJ2-1,.,.,TGTGCCAGCAGTGAAGCGCTTTCGCCAGGTGGAGAGCAGTTCTTC,CASSEALSPGGEQFF
TRBV13,TRBJ2-7,.,.,TGTGCCAGCAGCTCCGGGACTTCTCGGGAGCAGTACTTC,CASSSGTSREQYF
TRBV23-1,TRBJ1-2,TRBD1,.,TGCGCCAGCAGTCAGCCACCGGGACAGGGGAAGGACTATGGCTACACCTTC,CASSQPPGQGKDYGYTF
TRBV6-1,TRBJ2-7,TRBD2,.,TGTGCCAGCAGTGAAACTAGCGGGACCTACGAGCAGTACTTC,CASSETSGTYEQYF
TRBV28,TRBJ1-5,.,.,TGTGCCAGCAGACGGGGAGAGGGCAATCAGCCCCAGCATTTT,CASRRGEGNQPQHF
TRBV12-5,TRBJ2-5,.,.,TGTGCTAGTGGGGCCGGGGAGACCCAGTACTTC,CASGAGETQYF
TRBV28,TRBJ1-6,.,once,TGTGCCAGCAGTTTACCCGGGGATTGGAATTCACCCCTCCACTTT,CASSLPGDWNSPLHF
TRBV7-9,TRBJ1-4,.,.,TGTGCCAGCAGCTTAGAGCGGGGGAGGGGTGAAAAACTGTTTTTT,CASSLERGRGEKLFF
TRBV19,TRBJ1-1,.,.,TGTGCCAGTATCATCGGGGGGGCTAACACTGAAGCTTTCTTT,CASIIGGANTEAFF
TRBV10-2,TRBJ2-7,TRBD2,.,TGCGCCAGCAAACGGGGGGGAACAGTCTACGAGCAGTACTTC,CASKRGGTVYEQYF
TRBV18,TRBJ1-2,TRBD1,.,TGTGCCAGCTCACCGCAGGGACTCAACAGGGGTGGCTACACCTTC,CASSPQGLNRGGYTF
TRBV5-1,TRBJ2-1,TRBD1,.,TGCGCCAGCAGTTCAGGACAGGGGTCCAATGAGCAGTTCTTC,CASSSGQGSNEQFF
TRBV28,TRBJ1-1,.,.,TGTGCCAGCAGACGGGCGGGGACTGAAGCTTTCTTT,CASRRAGTEAFF
TRBV6-4,TRBJ2-2,TRBD2,few,TGTGCCAGCAGTGGACTAGCGGGAGCAGCCGGGGAGCTGTTTTTT,CASSGLAGAAGELFF
TRBV7-2,TRBJ2-5,TRBD2,.,TGTGCCAGCAGCTTTAGCGGGGGATCCTCAGAGACCCAGTACTTC,CASSFSGGSSETQYF
TRBV7-2,TRBJ2-1,.,.,TGTGCCAGCAGCTTCCTCGATATCAGGATAAACAATGAGCAGTTCTTC,CASSFLDIRINNEQFF
TRBV28,TRBJ2-3,TRBD1,.,TGTGCCAGCAGAGTTCCGGGACAGGGGCAGGATACGCAGTATTTT,CASRVPGQGQDTQYF
TRBV29-1,TRBJ1-3,.,.,TGCAGCGCCGTCAGCGGGGTCACCATATATTTT,CSAVSGVTIYF
TRBV28,TRBJ1-2,.,.,TGTGCCAGCAGTTTAAACAGCTATGGCTACACCTTC,CASSLNSYGYTF
TRBV28,TRBJ1-5,TRBD1,.,TGTGCCAGCAGTCAAATCCAGGGGGATCAGCCCCAGCATTTT,CASSQIQGDQPQHF
TRBV2,TRBJ2-3,.,once,TGTGCCAGCAGTGAATCAGGCCCGGCGGGAGATACGCAGTATTTT,CASSESGPAGDTQYF
TRBV9,TRBJ2-7,TRBD1,.,TGTGCCAGCAGCCCCTGGGACAGAGCCTACGAGCAGTACTTC,CASSPWDRAYEQYF
TRBV18,TRBJ1-1,.,.,TGTGCCAGCTCAACACGACAGTCAGCTAACACTGAAGCTTTCTTT,CASSTRQSANTEAFF
TRBV6-5,TRBJ2-5,.,.,TGTGCCAGCTGGGGCAGGCAGAATTACCAGACCCAGTACTTC,CASWGRQNYQTQYF
TRBV6-1,TRBJ1-4,TRBD1,.,TGTGCCAGCAGCCATTTCAGGGGGCCTAATGAAAAACTGTTTTTT,CASSHFRGPNEKLFF
TRBV7-8,TRBJ2-2,TRBD1,.,TGTGCCAGCAGCTCGACAGGGACGAACACCGGGGAGCTGTTTTTT,CASSSTGTNTGELFF
TRBV11-1,TRBJ1-5,.,.,TGTGCCAGCAGCTTCCATAGCAATCAGCCCCAGCATTTT,CASSFHSNQPQHF
TRBV5-1,TRBJ2-1,TRBD2,.,TGCGCCAGCAGCTTGGTAGCGGGGGGCGACAATGAGCAGTTCTTC,CASSLVAGGDNEQFF
TRBV18,TRBJ2-5,.,.,TGTGCCAGCTCACCAATCTTCCAAGAGACCCAGTACTTC,CASSPIFQETQYF
TRBV27,TRBJ1-5,TRBD1,.,TGTGCCAGCACGGATACAGGGGGCAATCAGCCCCAGCATTTT,CASTDTGGNQPQHF
TRBV10-1,TRBJ1-1,.,.,TGCGCCAGCAGTGAGTCGTCGGCAGGGAACACTGAAGCTTTCTTT,CASSESSAGNTEAFF
TRBV7-8,TRBJ1-1,.,.,TGTGCCAGCAGCTTAGCGCCTGGGGGCACAGCTTTCTTT,CASSLAPGGTAFF
TRBV28,TRBJ1-2,.,.,TGTGCCAGCAGCCCAACCACAGCTAACTATGGCTACACCTTC,CASSPTTANYGYTF
TRBV25-1,TRBJ1-5,TRBD1,.,TGTGCCAGCAGTCCCAGGGGGCGGAATCAGCCCCAGCATTTT,CASSPRGRNQPQHF
TRBV6-4,TRBJ1-3,.,.,TGTGCCAGCCTGGGGGCATCCTCTGGAAACACCATATATTTT,CASLGASSGNTIYF
TRBV9,TRBJ2-3,TRBD2,.,TGTGCCAGCAGCGCAACCGGGACTAGCGGGAGCAGAGATACGCAGTATTTT,CASSATGTSGSRDTQYF
TRBV5-4,TRBJ1-1,.,.,TGTGCCATCTTCTCGAGGAACACTGAAGCTTTCTTT,CAIFSRNTEAFF
TRBV7-2,TRBJ1-2,.,.,TGTGCCAGCAGCTCCTGGACGGGGAGCTATGGCTACACCTTC,CASSSWTGSYGYTF
TRBV28,TRBJ2-1,.,.,TGTGCCAGTAATAGAATGGGACTCCAGGATGGTGAGCAGTTCTTC,CASNRMGLQDGEQFF
TRBV13,TRBJ2-2,.,.,TGTGCCAGCAGCCCAAGGCAGGGATTGGCCACCGGGGAGCTGTTTTTT,CASSPRQGLATGELFF
TRBV2,TRBJ1-6,.,few,TGTGCCAGCAGCGCGGGACGGAATAATTCACCCCTCCACTTT,CASSAGRNNSPLHF
TRBV10-3,TRBJ2-1,TRBD2,.,TGTGCCATCAACCAGGGGCGGGAGGCCCGCAATGAGCAGTTCTTC,CAINQGREARNEQFF
TRBV6-6,TRBJ1-1,TRBD1,once,TGTGCCAGCAGTCCTCGACAGGGGGCGGGCGGTGAAGCTTTCTTT,CASSPRQGAGGEAFF
TRBV2,TRBJ1-3,.,.,TGTGCCAGCAGTACCGCGAGGAACTCTGGAAACACCATATATTTT,CASSTARNSGNTIYF
TRBV5-4,TRBJ2-1,.,.,TGTGCCAGCAGCTTGGGGCTGCCCTACAATGAGCAGTTCTTC,CASSLGLPYNEQFF
TRBV4-1,TRBJ1-1,TRBD1,.,TGCGCCAGCAGCCAAGTTCGTCAGGGGGCCACTGAAGCTTTCTTT,CASSQVRQGATEAFF
TRBV18,TRBJ2-5,TRBD2,.,TGTGCCAGCTCGCCTCCGGCTAGCGGGGAGACCCAGTACTTC,CASSPPASGETQYF
TRBV28,TRBJ1-3,.,.,TGTGCCAGCAGTCGACGGGTTAGGCCTGGAAACACCATATATTTT,CASSRRVRPGNTIYF
TRBV6-6,TRBJ2-7,TRBD2,once,TGTGCCAGCGCTCGAGGGGAGGGTGTCTACGAGCAGTACTTC,CASARGEGVYEQYF
TRBV18,TRBJ1-2,TRBD1,.,TGTGCCAGCTCACGGGACAGGGGTGTGCACACCTTC,CASSRDRGVHTF
TRBV11-3,TRBJ2-7,TRBD2,.,TGTGCCAGCAGCCTAGGACCTAGCGGGAGCCACGAGCAGTACTTC,CASSLGPSGSHEQYF